This T cell receptor beta chain was found in a study of cytomegalovirus exposure and HLA in healthy donors. About the study: Researchers previously reported finding 90 million to 130 million unique TCR beta sequences from 170 million or so T cells. Genetic ancestry analysis placed approximately 78% of the 398 donors that were genotyped in the Caucasian-associated cluster. Study conclusions and caveats: High sensitivity and specificity were reportedly achieved when the classifier diagnosed cytomegalovirus status. Trimming of TCR beta V- and J-genes showed a link, identified in a later analysis, to a missense DCLRE1C variant.

Remarks on this clone: Its antigen is as yet unknown.

Trimming stripped 5 bases from V and 8 bases from J, with 9 bases between. There are 11 residues in the CDR3. Germline V gives CDR1 LNHNV, CDR2 YYDKDF (reference sequence). The primer mix had 60 Vbeta and 13 Jbeta primers. TCRdb's table, derived via immunoSEQ multiplex PCR, lists solely in-frame clones and lacks some. The clone table shows 75,000 to 95,000 clones, with the ten largest holding just over 5.5%. Sequenced material: PBMCs. This TCR derives from a girl between 10 and 17 years old in good health and CMV-seropositive. This sequence joins TRBV15 and TRBJ1-2, with no clear D. For the CDR3, the DNA is TGTGCCACCAGCGGGTACGGGGGCTACACCTTC. It is translated as CATSGYGGYTF.